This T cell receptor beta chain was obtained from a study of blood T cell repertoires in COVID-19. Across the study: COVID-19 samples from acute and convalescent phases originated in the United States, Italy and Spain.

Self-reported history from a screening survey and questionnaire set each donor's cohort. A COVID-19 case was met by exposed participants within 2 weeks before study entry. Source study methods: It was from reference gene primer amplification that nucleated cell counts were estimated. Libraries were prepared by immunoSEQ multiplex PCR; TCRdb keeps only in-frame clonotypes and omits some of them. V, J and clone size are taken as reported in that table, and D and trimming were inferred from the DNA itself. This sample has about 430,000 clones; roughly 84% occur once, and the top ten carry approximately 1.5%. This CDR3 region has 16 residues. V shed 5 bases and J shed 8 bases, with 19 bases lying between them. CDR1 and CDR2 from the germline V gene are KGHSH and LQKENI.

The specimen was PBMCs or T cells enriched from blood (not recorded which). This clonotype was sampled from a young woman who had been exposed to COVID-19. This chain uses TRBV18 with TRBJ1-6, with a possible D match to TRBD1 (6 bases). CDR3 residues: CASSMGAPRSDSPLHF. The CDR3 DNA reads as TGTGCCAGCTCAATGGGGGCGCCCCGCTCGGATTCACCCCTCCACTTT.